This T cell receptor (beta chain) comes out of a study of CD4+ T cells in melanoma. General study points: In melanoma, neoantigen-specific CD4+ T cells reportedly differed in differentiation state. A reported correlation linked neoantigen-specific CD4+ T cells to CD8+, macrophage and B cell function.

Libraries were prepared by immunoSEQ multiplex PCR; TCRdb keeps only in-frame clonotypes and omits some of them. The table includes fewer than 55,000 clones, roughly nine tenths detected once. The CDR3 has 15 amino acids. The V gene lost 0 bases and the J gene lost 5 bases, with 14 bases spanning the gap. Germline V gene lookup returns CDR1 SGDLS and CDR2 YYNGEE. About this clone: Its antigen is unidentified.

The receptor was derived from a human donor with melanoma. The gene calls are TRBV9 and TRBJ2-5; D might be TRBD2 (6 bases). The sequencing sample was made of peripheral blood. The CDR3, as DNA: TGTGCCAGCAGCGTAGTTAGCACTGGGAGGGAGACCCAGTACTTC. Translated: CASSVVSTGRETQYF.